This T cell receptor beta chain was sequenced during a study of cytomegalovirus exposure and HLA in healthy donors. The PCR contained 60 Vbeta and 13 Jbeta primers. Profiling relied on immunoSEQ multiplex PCR, and the TCRdb table lists in-frame clones only, not all of them. Here the sample spans about 120,000 clones, 65% to 90% being singletons. The CDR3 length is 16 residues. The germline CDR1 and CDR2 sequences are SNHLY and FYNNEI. V lost 5 bases to trimming and J lost 3 bases; unmatched junction nucleotides: 8. The donors (healthy individuals) were bone marrow donors. The TCR sequence derives from a man between 25 and 39 years old in good health and CMV-seronegative. Sequencing input: PBMCs. The rearrangement links TRBV2 to TRBJ1-5; 9 nucleotides agree with TRBD1. The CDR3, as DNA: TGTGCCAGCAGTCTATATGGACAGGGGACCAATCAGCCCCAGCATTTT. As protein: CASSLYGQGTNQPQHF.